This T cell receptor (beta chain) was observed in a study of cytotoxic CD8 clonotypes in ibrutinib-treated CLL. Study conclusions and caveats: There were differences in sampling times between sustained-remission and progressing patients.

TCRdb's copy holds only in-frame clones and misses some; the assay was immunoSEQ multiplex PCR. The profile shows more than 150,000 clones, around 72% of them singletons. Regarding this clone: What it binds is unknown.

Sequencing was performed on PBMCs, taken after 24 months of ibrutinib treatment. This clonotype originated in a human donor with chronic lymphocytic leukemia.

The CDR3: CATSFYSGSAYEQYF. CDR3 coding DNA: TGTGCCACCTCATTCTATAGCGGCTCAGCCTACGAGCAGTACTTC. The chain couples TRBV19 to TRBJ2-7; maybe TRBD2 (6 bases). The CDR3 is 15 amino acids. V lost 10 bases and J 2 bases, leaving 21 bases between the germline ends. The germline CDR1 and CDR2 sequences are LNHDA and SQIVND (reference sequence).